This T cell receptor beta chain was documented in a study of blood T cell repertoires in COVID-19. Measured with immunoSEQ multiplex PCR; TCRdb has only the in-frame clones, and not every one. Of more than 200,000 clones listed, more than 85% are singletons. The CDR3 consists of 14 residues. The germline CDR1 and CDR2 sequences are SGHVS and FQNEAQ. Trimming pared 5 bases from V and 0 bases from J, leaving 10 bases between. This chain uses TRBV7-8 with TRBJ1-2; maybe TRBD1 (5 bases). This receptor was taken from a woman aged 30 to 39 who had recovered from COVID-19. The material sequenced was PBMCs or T cells enriched from blood (not recorded which). The CDR3 DNA is TGTGCCAGCAGCGTACAGGTAGCTAACTATGGCTACACCTTC. Translation gives CASSVQVANYGYTF.